These 6 T cell receptor beta chains were sequenced from one sample in a study of blood T cells in healthy people across ages. A second PCR, run for roughly 6 to 11 cycles, used a sample-barcoded 5' primer plus a J-beta primer mix. MiXCR, applied by TCRdb to the 5' RACE reads, yields one record per CDR3 protein. The sample contains 800,000 to 1,300,000 distinct CDR3 sequences, almost 25% of which appear only once. Separately, the same data were catalogued under a study of T cells of mothers and their children.

Sequencing was performed on blood. Receptor source: a girl aged 2 to 10 in good health.

The chain carries TRBV24-1 and TRBJ2-1; weak D call: TRBD1 (6 bases). CDR3 size: 15 residues. The germline V and J ends were trimmed by 5 bases and 5 bases, with 15 bases remaining between them. In germline, CDR1 is KGHDR, CDR2 SFDVKD. The CDR3 nucleotides read TGTGCCACCAGTGCACAGGGTTTTTCCCACAATGAGCAGTTCTTC. Translated, it gives CATSAQGFSHNEQFF.

The chain recombines TRBV10-3 with TRBJ1-1, with D uncertain. Trimming left V 3 bases short and J 8 bases short, with 13 bases between. The CDR3 sequence is 13 residues long. Per the germline V gene, CDR1 is ENHRY and CDR2 is SYGVKD. The CDR3 DNA reads as TGTGCCATCAGTGACCTCCGGACGGGCGAAGCTTTCTTT. Protein: CAISDLRTGEAFF.

About this clonotype: At one end the junction does not follow the germline gene, possibly because of a read error. V usage is TRBV11-2 and J usage is TRBJ2-7; tentative D call: TRBD2 (5 bases). This CDR3 region has 11 residues. Per the germline V gene, CDR1 is SGHAT and CDR2 is FQNNGV. The CDR3 loop is CASSLAGIKFF. The CDR3 nucleotides are TGTGCCAGCAGCTTAGCGGGGATCAAGTTCTTC.

The sample holds a few counts of this clonotype. The chain links TRBV29-1 to TRBJ2-5; TRBD2 is a possible D gene (6 bases). Per germline, CDR1 SQVTM and CDR2 ANQGSEA. V was cut by 5 bases and J by 4 bases, with 17 bases left in between. This CDR3 has 14 residues. The CDR3 DNA reads TGCAGCGTTTTTCAGACGGTGGAGGGAGAGACCCAGTACTTC. Its translation is CSVFQTVEGETQYF.

This clonotype came up a few times. This chain connects TRBV29-1 to TRBJ2-6; D is ambiguous. The CDR3 is made up of 17 amino acids. Germline CDR1 reads SQVTM; CDR2 reads ANQGSEA. V shed 5 bases and J shed 4 bases, with 21 bases lying between them. The CDR3 DNA is TGCAGCGTTTACGTTGGGTCCGGGTACTTGGGGGCCAACGTCCTGACTTTC. This gives the protein CSVYVGSGYLGANVLTF. The whole variable domain, remainder taken from reference TRBV29-1 and TRBJ2-6, is SAVISQKPSRDICQRGTSLTIQCQVDSQVTMMFWYRQQPGQSLTLIATANQGSEATYESGFVIDKFPISRPNLTFSTLTVSNMSPEDSSIYLCSVYVGSGYLGANVLTFGAGSRLTVL.

This chain uses TRBV20-1 with TRBJ2-1, with 7 nucleotides matching TRBD1. The CDR3 is 14 amino acids. The germline V gene encodes CDR1 DFQATT and CDR2 SNEGSKA (reference sequence). V was pared by 7 bases and J by 3 bases, with 9 bases of the junction left unmatched. The CDR3 here is CSGELQGIYNEQFF. The DNA of the CDR3 is TGCAGTGGTGAGCTACAGGGGATCTACAATGAGCAGTTCTTC.